This TCR beta chain was sequenced for a study of T cells after posttransplantation cyclophosphamide (dated by TCRdb to about 2016). Study-wide context: T cell repertoire reconstitution was tracked by TRB sequencing after myeloablative bone marrow transplantation in which posttransplantation cyclophosphamide was used as GVHD prophylaxis. TRA and TRB clonality were tightly correlated in several samples, so subsequent TCR analyses focused on TRB only. Antigen receptor sequencing was done on samples from about 38 PTCy-treated patients and from approximately 15 related bone marrow donors of those patients. Public TRB sequences were checked against a database of over 3,500 sequences associated with responses to pathogens, tumor antigens, self-antigens and alloantigens. Blood from all 30 or so PTCy patients with 1-year posttransplant specimens was subjected to TRB sequencing. In 3 patients, up to about 3 additional blood samples taken between 2 and 5.2 years after transplant also underwent TRB sequencing, as did pretransplant blood from a handful of patients.

Genomic DNA was the input for TRB sequencing, which was run either with the immunoSEQ assay at survey resolution or with the hsTCRB kit. The paper's data handling went like this. The immunoSEQ software handled initial read processing, and the LymphoSeq R package was used for repertoire analyses. Clonality was computed as 1 minus normalized Shannon entropy; Gini coefficient was also calculated for each TRB dataset. To infer phenotypes in unsorted samples, TRB sequences from sorted subsets of the recipient or donor were mapped onto the unsorted samples of the same recipient. The table was pulled from immuneACCESS by TCRdb, which kept in-frame rearrangements only. Such tables lose some clones; where checked, under half of the loss comes from unresolved V genes, and the rest has no known cause. V, J and clone size were drawn from that table, and D and trimming were deduced from the DNA. Across this sample there are roughly 30,000 clones, with roughly 89% seen only once. The leading ten clones occupy about 15% of the sample.

V and J are trimmed by 0 bases and 2 bases, and the gene matches miss 5 bases of the junction. Counted from cysteine to phenylalanine, this CDR3 has 17 amino acids. Only CDR3 DNA is held: 51 bases, read in frame from base 1. Reading the germline V gene gives CDR1 MRHNA and CDR2 SNTAGT. PTCy-treated patients were drawn from a prospective multi-institutional clinical trial. Mononuclear cells from peripheral blood and bone marrow were separated by Ficoll-Hypaque density centrifugation and then cryopreserved. Of note for this clone: The specificity of this receptor is unknown. No base qualities exist here, and no much larger clone lies one base off it.

Paper-wide results and their limitations: Donor-recipient similarity was low at 1-2 months but increased during the first year, and donor CD8+ memory clones often dominated later blood repertoires. Across 45 patients, recipient CMV seropositivity and CMV reactivation were highly associated with TRB clonality; PTCy diversity was similar to CNI/methotrexate controls. The TRB repertoires of T cells infiltrating skin or the GI tract showed only limited overlap with the TRB repertoires found in blood.

The sequencing sample was made of PBMCs. Recombination joined TRBV6-4 with TRBJ2-3; 10 central bases correspond to TRBD2. This clonotype was sampled from a woman in her thirties or forties with a blood cancer, CMV-positive, and with a related stem cell donor. In nucleotides, the sequence is TGTGCCAGCAGTGACTCGGGGCTAGCGGGAGACACAGATACGCAGTATTTT. It translates as CASSDSGLAGDTDTQYF.